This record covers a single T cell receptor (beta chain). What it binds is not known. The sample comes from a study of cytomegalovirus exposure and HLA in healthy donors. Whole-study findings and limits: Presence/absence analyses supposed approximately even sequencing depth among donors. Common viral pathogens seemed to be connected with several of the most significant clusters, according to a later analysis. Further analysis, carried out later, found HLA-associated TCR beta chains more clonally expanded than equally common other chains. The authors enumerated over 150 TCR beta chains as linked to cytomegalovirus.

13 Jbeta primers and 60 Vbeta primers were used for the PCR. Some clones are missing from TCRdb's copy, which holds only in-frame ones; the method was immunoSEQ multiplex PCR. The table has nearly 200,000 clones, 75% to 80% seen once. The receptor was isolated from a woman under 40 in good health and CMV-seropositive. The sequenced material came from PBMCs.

As DNA, the CDR3 is TGTGCCAGCAGCTTAGCCCAGGCCCGGCGCTATGGCTACACCTTC. The encoded protein is CASSLAQARRYGYTF. V usage is TRBV7-2 and J usage is TRBJ1-2; D gene ambiguous. The germline V and J ends were trimmed by 0 bases and 4 bases, with 12 bases remaining between them. Germline V lookup: CDR1 SGHTA, CDR2 FQGNSA. The CDR3 covers 15 residues.